Sequencing of this TCR beta chain was carried out in a study of T cell responses to AZD1222 COVID-19 vaccine (dated by TCRdb to the early 2020s). For the study in its entirety: AZD1222 recipients with second doses at about 4 weeks or about 12 weeks were pooled, because spike-specific TCR depth and breadth did not differ between schedules. TCR sequencing covered approximately 230 trial participants: some 210 given two doses of AZD1222 and 26 given two doses of MenACWY control vaccine. Trial participants were enrolled by age into subgroups of 18-55, 56-69 and 70-plus years, and around 150, 28 and 57 TCR-sequenced participants, respectively, were included in these subgroups. General study outcomes and caveats: Conclusions about previously exposed vaccinees are limited, since just six or seven AZD1222 recipients were seropositive for SARS-CoV-2 at baseline. Participants were mostly white British and included more females than males, and it was suggested by the authors that clonal diversity may have been underestimated. The whole spike protein was spanned by vaccine-associated CD4 TCRs, and dominant responses were seen in regions 160-218 and 743-854. After two AZD1222 doses, both the breadth and the depth of spike-specific TCRs were significantly higher than at day 0 and than in MenACWY recipients. Because no day 14 peak-response samples were available, repertoires were characterized only after the peak T cell response. Reportedly, close to half of the unique spike-specific TCRs recognized epitopes lying outside the regions that are mutated in the B.1.351 and B.1.1.7 variants. In the small 56-69-year group, the increase in depth fell short of significance, most likely because of low power.

Interpreted using the paper, the time point label stands for: baseline before first vaccination. Samples from vaccinated people were obtained from the UK trials COV001 and COV002, which included a single-blind randomized controlled phase 2/3 trial of AZD1222 (ChAdOx1 nCoV-19) in healthy adults. Trial participant PBMC samples were collected at day 0 and day 28 after the second dose for TCRbeta chain sequencing. For this clone: Its antigen is unknown. Per-nucleotide qualities are absent, and no much larger clonotype sits a single base away.

The CDR3 regions of human TCRbeta chains were analyzed by immunosequencing. Per the authors' processing: Repertoire TCRs were matched against a reference library of SARS-CoV-2-specific TCRs generated with the MIRA antigen-specificity platform. Breadth was defined as the fraction of unique TCRs that were SARS-CoV-2-associated. Depth was defined as the fraction of total T cells that were SARS-CoV-2-associated. Using the MIRA data, each spike-specific TCR was assigned both to the spike region to which the TCR was reactive and to a CD4 or CD8 class. Log10-transformed breadth and depth values were compared by one-way ANOVA with Sidak's multiple comparisons tests. What TCRdb holds here is the immuneACCESS table cut down to in-frame rearrangements. Part of the clones is not present; checked against another copy, under half of the missing clones reflect an unresolved V gene, and the others are unexplained. The V and J calls and clone size are taken from that table; D and trimming were inferred from the DNA. The sample data list roughly 100,000 clones, and 91% of these were observed just once. The ten most abundant clones make up roughly 42% of the sample.

Including the terminal cysteine and phenylalanine, the CDR3 comprises 14 residues. Here the CDR3 DNA is all that survives: 42 bases in frame from base 1. Via the germline V gene, CDR1 is MNHEY and CDR2 SVGAGI. This specimen was peripheral blood, taken on day 0 of AZD1222 vaccination. The chain is encoded by TRBV6-5 joined to TRBJ2-2; there is no confident call for the D gene. This receptor was taken from an adult in good health. The bases are TGTACGTCAAGGTCGCAGACGAACACCGGGGAGCTGTTTTTT. Protein translation: CTSRSQTNTGELFF.